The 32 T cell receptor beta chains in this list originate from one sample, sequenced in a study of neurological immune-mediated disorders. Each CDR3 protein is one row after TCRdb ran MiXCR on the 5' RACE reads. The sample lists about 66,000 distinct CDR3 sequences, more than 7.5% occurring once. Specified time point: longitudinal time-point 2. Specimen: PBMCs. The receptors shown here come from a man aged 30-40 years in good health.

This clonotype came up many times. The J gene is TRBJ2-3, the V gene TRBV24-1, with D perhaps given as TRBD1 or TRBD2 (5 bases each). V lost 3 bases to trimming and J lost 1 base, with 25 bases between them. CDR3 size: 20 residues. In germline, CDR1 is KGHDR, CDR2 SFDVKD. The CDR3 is CATSDPDSRGPGFGTDTQYF. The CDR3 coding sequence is TGTGCCACCAGTGATCCCGACTCGAGGGGCCCCGGGTTCGGCACAGATACGCAGTATTTT.

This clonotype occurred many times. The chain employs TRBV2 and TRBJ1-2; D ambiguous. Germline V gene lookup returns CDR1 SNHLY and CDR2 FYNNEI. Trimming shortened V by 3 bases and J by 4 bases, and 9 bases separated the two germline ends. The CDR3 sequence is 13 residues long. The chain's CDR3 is CASSDRRTYGYTF. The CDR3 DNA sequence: TGTGCCAGCAGTGACCGCCGGACCTATGGCTACACCTTC.

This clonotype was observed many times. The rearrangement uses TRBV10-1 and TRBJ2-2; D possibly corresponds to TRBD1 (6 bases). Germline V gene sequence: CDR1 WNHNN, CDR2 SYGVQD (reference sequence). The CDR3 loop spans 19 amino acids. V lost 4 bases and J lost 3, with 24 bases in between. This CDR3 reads CASSGLGQGISVDTGELFF. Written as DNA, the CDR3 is TGCGCCAGCAGTGGTCTCGGGCAGGGGATATCTGTCGACACCGGGGAGCTGTTTTTT.

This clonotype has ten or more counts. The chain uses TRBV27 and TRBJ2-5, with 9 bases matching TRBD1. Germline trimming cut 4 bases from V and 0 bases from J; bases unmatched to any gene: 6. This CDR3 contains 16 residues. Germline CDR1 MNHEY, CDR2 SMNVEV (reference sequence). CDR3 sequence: CASSSLDRGYQETQYF. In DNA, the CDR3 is TGTGCCAGCAGTTCTCTAGACAGGGGGTACCAAGAGACCCAGTACTTC.

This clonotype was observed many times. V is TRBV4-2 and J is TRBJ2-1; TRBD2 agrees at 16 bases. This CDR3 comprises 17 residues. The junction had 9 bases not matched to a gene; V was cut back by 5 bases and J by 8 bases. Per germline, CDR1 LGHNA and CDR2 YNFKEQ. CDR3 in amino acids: CASSTGLAGGPRDEQFF. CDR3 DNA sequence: TGTGCCAGCAGCACGGGACTAGCGGGAGGGCCGCGGGATGAGCAGTTCTTC.

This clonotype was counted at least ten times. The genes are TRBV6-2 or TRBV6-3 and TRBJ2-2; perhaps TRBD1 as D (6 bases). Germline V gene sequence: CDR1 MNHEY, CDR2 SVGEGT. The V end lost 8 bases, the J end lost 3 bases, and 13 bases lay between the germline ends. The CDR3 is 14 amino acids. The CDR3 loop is CASRQVVDTGELFF. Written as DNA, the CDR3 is TGTGCCAGCCGACAGGTAGTCGACACCGGGGAGCTGTTTTTT.

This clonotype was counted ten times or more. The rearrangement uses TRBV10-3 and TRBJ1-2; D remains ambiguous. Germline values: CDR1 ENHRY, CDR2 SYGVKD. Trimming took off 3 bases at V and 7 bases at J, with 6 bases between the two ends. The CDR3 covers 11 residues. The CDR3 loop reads CAISDPSGYTF. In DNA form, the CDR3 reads TGTGCCATCAGTGACCCAAGTGGCTACACCTTC.

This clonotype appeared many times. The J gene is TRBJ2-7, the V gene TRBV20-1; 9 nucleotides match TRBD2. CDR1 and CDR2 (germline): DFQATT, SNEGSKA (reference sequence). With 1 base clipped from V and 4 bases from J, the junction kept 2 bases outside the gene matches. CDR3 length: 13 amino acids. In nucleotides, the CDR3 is TGCAGTGCTAGAGGACTAGCGGCTTACGAGCAGTACTTC. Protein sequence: CSARGLAAYEQYF.

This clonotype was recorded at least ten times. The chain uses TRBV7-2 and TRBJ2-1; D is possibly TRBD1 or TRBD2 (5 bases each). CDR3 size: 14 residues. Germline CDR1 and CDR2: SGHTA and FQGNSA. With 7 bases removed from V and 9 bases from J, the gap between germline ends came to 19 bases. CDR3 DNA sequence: TGTGCCAGCACCAAAAAGGAGTGGGGGAGTGAGCAGTTCTTC. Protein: CASTKKEWGSEQFF.

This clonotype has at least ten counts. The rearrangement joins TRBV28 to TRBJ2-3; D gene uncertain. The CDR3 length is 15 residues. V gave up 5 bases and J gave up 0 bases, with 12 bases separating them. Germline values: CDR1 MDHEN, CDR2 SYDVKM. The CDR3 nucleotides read TGTGCCAGCAGTGTAAGCCCCACTAGCACAGATACGCAGTATTTT. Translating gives CASSVSPTSTDTQYF.

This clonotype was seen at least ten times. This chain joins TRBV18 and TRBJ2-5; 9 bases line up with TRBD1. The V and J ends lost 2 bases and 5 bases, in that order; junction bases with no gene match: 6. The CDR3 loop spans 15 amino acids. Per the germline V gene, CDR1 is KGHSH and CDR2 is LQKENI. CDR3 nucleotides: TGTGCCAGCTCACCAACACAGGGGGCAAGGGAGACCCAGTACTTC. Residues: CASSPTQGARETQYF.

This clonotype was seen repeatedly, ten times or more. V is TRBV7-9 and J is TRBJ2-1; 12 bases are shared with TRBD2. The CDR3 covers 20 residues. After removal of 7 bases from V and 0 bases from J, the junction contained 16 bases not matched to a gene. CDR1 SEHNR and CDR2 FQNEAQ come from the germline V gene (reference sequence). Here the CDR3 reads CASTTPGLAGTYSSYNEQFF. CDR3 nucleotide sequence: TGTGCCAGCACCACCCCCGGACTAGCGGGAACTTATAGCTCCTACAATGAGCAGTTCTTC.

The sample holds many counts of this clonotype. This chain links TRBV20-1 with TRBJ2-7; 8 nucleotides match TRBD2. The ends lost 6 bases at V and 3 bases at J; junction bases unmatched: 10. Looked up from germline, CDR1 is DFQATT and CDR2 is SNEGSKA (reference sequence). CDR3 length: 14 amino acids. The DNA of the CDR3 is TGCAGTGCCCCGTCTACACTAGCGGTCTACGAGCAGTACTTC. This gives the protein CSAPSTLAVYEQYF.

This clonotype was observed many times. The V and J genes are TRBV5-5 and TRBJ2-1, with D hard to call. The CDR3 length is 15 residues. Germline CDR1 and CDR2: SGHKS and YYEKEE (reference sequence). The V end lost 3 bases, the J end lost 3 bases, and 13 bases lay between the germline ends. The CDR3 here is CASSSPMGNYNEQFF. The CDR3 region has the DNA TGTGCCAGCAGCTCACCCATGGGGAACTACAATGAGCAGTTCTTC.

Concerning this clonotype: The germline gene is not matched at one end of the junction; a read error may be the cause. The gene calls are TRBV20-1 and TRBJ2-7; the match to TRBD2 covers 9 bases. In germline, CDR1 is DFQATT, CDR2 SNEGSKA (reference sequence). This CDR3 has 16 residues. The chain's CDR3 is CSARDAQTSGVGEQYF. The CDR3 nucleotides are TGCAGTGCTCGAGATGCACAGACTAGCGGCGTCGGCGAGCAGTACTTC.

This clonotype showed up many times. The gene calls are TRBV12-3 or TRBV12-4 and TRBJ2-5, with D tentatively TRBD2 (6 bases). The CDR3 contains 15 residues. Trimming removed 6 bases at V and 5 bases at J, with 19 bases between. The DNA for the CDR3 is TGTGCCAGCAGCCCCGGGAGACGCTTCGGGGAGACCCAGTACTTC. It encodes CASSPGRRFGETQYF.

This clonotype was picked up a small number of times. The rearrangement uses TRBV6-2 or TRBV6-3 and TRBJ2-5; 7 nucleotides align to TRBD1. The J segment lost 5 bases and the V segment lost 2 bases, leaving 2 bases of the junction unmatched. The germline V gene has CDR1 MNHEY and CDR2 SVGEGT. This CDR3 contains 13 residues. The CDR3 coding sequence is TGTGCCAGCAGTTACGGGACAGCGGAGACCCAGTACTTC. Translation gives CASSYGTAETQYF.

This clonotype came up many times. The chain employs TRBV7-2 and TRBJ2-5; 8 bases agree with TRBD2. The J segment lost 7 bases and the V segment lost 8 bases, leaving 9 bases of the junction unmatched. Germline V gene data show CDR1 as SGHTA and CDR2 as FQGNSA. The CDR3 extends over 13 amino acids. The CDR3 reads CASLTPGGGTQYF. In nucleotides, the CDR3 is TGTGCCAGCTTAACACCCGGGGGGGGGACCCAGTACTTC.

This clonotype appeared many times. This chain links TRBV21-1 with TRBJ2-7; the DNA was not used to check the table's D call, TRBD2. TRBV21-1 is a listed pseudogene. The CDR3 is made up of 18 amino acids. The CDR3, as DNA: TGTGCCAGCAGCAAACACTTCTACCGGGATCCCAGGGAGTACGAGCAGTACTTC. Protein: CASSKHFYRDPREYEQYF.

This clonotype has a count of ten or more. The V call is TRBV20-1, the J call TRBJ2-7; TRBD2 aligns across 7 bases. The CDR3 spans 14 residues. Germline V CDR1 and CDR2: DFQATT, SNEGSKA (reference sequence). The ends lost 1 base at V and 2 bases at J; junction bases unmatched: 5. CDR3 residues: CSARARGSAYEQYF. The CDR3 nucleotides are TGCAGTGCTAGAGCACGCGGGAGCGCCTACGAGCAGTACTTC.

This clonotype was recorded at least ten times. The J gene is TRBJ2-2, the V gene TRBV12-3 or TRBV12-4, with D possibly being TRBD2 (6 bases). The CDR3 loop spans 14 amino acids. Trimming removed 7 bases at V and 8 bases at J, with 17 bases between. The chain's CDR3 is CASIPSVPPGELFF. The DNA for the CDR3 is TGTGCCAGCATCCCTAGCGTACCACCAGGGGAGCTGTTTTTT.

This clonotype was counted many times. CDR3 nucleotide sequence: TGTGCCAGCAGTGAAGTTCTGATACAGCTCTCTGGAAACACCATATATTTT. It encodes CASSEVLIQLSGNTIYF. The chain joins TRBV6-1 to TRBJ1-3; the D is unclear. The CDR3 totals 17 residues. Germline CDR1 MNHNS, CDR2 SASEGT. Deletions cut 1 base from V and 0 bases from J, with 13 bases between.

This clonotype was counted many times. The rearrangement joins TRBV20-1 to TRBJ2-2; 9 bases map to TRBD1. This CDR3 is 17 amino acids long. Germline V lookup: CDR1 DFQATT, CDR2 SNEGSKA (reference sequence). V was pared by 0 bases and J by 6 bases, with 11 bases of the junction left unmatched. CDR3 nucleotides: TGCAGTGCTAGAGATAGGTCCGGGACAGGGTGGTCCGGGGAGCTGTTTTTT. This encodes CSARDRSGTGWSGELFF.

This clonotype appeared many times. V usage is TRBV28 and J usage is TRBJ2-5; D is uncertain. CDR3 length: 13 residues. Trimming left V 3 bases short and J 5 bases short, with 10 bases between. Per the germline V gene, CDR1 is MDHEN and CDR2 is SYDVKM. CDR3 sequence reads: CASSFSIPETQYF. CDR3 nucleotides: TGTGCCAGCAGTTTTAGTATCCCGGAGACCCAGTACTTC.

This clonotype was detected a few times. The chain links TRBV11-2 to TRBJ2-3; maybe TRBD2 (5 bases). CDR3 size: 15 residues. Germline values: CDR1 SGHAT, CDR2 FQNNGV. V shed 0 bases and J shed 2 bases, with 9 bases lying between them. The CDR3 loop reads CASSLDSGNTDTQYF. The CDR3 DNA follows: TGTGCCAGCAGCTTAGATTCCGGGAACACAGATACGCAGTATTTT.

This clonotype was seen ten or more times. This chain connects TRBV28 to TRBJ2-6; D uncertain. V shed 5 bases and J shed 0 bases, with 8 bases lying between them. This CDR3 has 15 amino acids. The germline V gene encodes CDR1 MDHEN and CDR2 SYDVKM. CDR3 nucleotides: TGTGCCAGCAGTGAACAGTTCTCTGGGGCCAACGTCCTGACTTTC. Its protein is CASSEQFSGANVLTF.

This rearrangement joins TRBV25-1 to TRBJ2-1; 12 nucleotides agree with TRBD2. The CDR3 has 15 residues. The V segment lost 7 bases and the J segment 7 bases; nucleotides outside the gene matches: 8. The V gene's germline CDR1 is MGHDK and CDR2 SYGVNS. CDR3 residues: CASTHSGLAGNEQFF. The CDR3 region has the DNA TGTGCCAGCACCCACTCAGGACTAGCGGGAAATGAGCAGTTCTTC.

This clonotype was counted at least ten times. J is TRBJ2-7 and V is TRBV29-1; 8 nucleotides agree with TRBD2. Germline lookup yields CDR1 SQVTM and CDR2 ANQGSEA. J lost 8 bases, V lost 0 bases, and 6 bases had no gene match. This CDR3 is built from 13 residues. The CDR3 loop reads CSVEDGAGGKQYF. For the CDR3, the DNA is TGCAGCGTTGAAGATGGGGCGGGGGGCAAGCAGTACTTC.

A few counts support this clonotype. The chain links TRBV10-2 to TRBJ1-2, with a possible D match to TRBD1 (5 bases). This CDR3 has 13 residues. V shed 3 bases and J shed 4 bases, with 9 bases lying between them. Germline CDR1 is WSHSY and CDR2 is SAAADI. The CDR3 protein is CASSDPDSYGYTF. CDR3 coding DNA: TGCGCCAGCAGTGACCCCGACAGCTATGGCTACACCTTC.

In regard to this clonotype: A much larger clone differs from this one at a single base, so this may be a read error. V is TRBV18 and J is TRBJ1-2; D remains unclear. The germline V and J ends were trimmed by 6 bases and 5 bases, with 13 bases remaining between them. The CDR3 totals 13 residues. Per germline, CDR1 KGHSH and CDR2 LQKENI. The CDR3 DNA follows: TGTGCCAGCTCGCCGTTGCGCGCGTATGGCTACACCTTC. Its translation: CASSPLRAYGYTF. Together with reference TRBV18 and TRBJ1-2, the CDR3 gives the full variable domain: NAGVMQNPRHLVRRRGQEARLRCSPMKGHSHVYWYRQLPEEGLKFMVYLQKENIIDESGMPKERFSAEFPKEGPSILRIQQVVRGDSAAYFCASSPLRAYGYTFGSGTRLTVV.

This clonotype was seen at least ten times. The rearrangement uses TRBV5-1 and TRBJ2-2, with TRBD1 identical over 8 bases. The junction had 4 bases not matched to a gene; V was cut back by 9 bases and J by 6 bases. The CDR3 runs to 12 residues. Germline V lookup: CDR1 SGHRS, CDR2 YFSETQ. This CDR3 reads CATQQGAGELFF. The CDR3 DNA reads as TGCGCCACCCAACAGGGGGCCGGGGAGCTGTTTTTT.

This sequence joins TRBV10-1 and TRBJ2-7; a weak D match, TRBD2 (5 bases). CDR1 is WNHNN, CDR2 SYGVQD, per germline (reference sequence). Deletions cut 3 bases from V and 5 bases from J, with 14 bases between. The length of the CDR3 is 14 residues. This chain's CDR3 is CASSDWAGKDEQYF. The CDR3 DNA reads TGCGCCAGCAGTGACTGGGCCGGGAAGGACGAGCAGTACTTC.